This entry concerns a single T cell receptor (beta chain). The CDR3 length is 14 residues. V was shortened by 1 base and J by 7 bases, with 14 bases between the two germline ends. Germline V CDR1 and CDR2: SQVTM, ANQGSEA. Each sorted subset replicate got 200 ng genomic DNA, roughly 30,000 genomes. TCRdb's copy holds only in-frame clones and misses some; the assay was immunoSEQ multiplex PCR. The table has about 2.4 million clones, around 94% seen once; the top ten hold 0.14%. The data belong to a study of shared clonotypes between healthy human individuals. The rearrangement joins TRBV29-1 to TRBJ1-3, with D perhaps TRBD1 (6 bases). The TCR sequence derives from a man younger than 35 in good health. The sequencing input was naive CD4+ T cells sorted from blood. Subset denoted: CD45RA+ positively selected. For the CDR3, the DNA is TGCAGCGTTGAAGTGGTGGGGGCCTCCAACACCATATATTTT. It is translated as CSVEVVGASNTIYF.